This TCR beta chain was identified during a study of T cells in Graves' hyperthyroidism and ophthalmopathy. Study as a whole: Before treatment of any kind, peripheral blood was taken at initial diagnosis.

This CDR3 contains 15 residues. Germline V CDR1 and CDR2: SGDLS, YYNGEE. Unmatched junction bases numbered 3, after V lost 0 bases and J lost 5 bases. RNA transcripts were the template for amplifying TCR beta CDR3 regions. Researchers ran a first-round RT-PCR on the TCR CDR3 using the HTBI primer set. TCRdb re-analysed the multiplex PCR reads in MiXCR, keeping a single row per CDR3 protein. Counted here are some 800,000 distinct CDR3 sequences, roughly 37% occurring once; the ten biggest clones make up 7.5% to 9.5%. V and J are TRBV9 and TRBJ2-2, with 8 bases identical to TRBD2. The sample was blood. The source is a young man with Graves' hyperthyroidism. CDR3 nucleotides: TGTGCCAGCAGCGTAGAGAGCGGGAGAACCGGGGAGCTGTTTTTT. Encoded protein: CASSVESGRTGELFF.